The text below deals with one TCR beta chain. The V gene's germline CDR1 is ENHRY and CDR2 SYGVKD. Trimming left V 8 bases short and J 4 bases short, with 12 bases between. This CDR3 comprises 12 residues. RNA totalling about 0.5 to 1 ug underwent reverse transcription with random hexamers. TCRdb called the immunoSEQ multiplex PCR reads again in MiXCR, with one record for every CDR3 protein. The data show under 200,000 distinct CDR3 sequences, with 85% to 95% seen just once and 0.12% held by the top ten. These data are taken from a study of CD8 T cells in Susac syndrome. This TCR derives from a human donor with Susac syndrome. Material for sequencing was CD4+ T cells from PBMCs. The J gene is TRBJ2-7, the V gene TRBV10-3, with D possibly TRBD1 on 5 matching bases. The CDR3 coding sequence is TGTGCCATCGGGGCAGGGCTTTACGAGCAGTACTTC. Encoded protein: CAIGAGLYEQYF.